A single sample is the source of the 23 T cell receptor beta chains below, sequenced in a study of shared clonotypes between healthy human individuals. Naive-designated CD8 cells lacked CD45RO, were positively enriched for CCR7, and omitted terminally differentiated effector memory CD45RA+ cells. Only in-frame clones appear in the TCRdb table, and some are missing; sequencing was by immunoSEQ multiplex PCR. The sample lists around 600,000 clones, 95% occurring once. Specimen: naive CD8+ T cells sorted from blood. The receptors derive from a woman aged 25 to 39 in good health.

J is TRBJ2-7 and V is TRBV29-1; D ambiguous. Germline values: CDR1 SQVTM, CDR2 ANQGSEA. This CDR3 is built from 13 residues. V lost 4 bases to trimming and J lost 1 base, with 11 bases between them. The DNA of the CDR3 is TGCAGCGTTGTACGGCAGGATTCCTACGAGCAGTACTTC. Residues: CSVVRQDSYEQYF.

This sequence joins TRBV2 and TRBJ2-7, with TRBD1 matching 8 bases. This CDR3 is 18 amino acids long. Germline V CDR1 and CDR2: SNHLY, FYNNEI. V lost 4 bases and J lost 0; bases outside the gene matches: 14. The CDR3 loop reads CASSALTGVGRSSYEQYF. Written as DNA, the CDR3 is TGTGCCAGCAGTGCTTTGACAGGGGTTGGGAGGAGCTCCTACGAGCAGTACTTC.

The V gene is TRBV19, the J gene TRBJ2-1; 7 positions match TRBD2. Germline CDR1 and CDR2: LNHDA and SQIVND (reference sequence). The CDR3 spans 13 residues. Unmatched junction bases numbered 2, after V lost 5 bases and J lost 4 bases. CDR3 sequence: CASSRDYYNEQFF. In DNA form, the CDR3 reads TGTGCCAGTAGTCGGGACTATTACAATGAGCAGTTCTTC.

This chain uses TRBV6-6 with TRBJ2-7; TRBD1 matches at 9 bases. V shed 0 bases and J 5 bases; nucleotides not matched to a gene: 8. The CDR3 is 16 residues long. CDR1 and CDR2 (germline): MNHNY, SVGAGI (reference sequence). CDR3 region: CASSYSAQGAYDEQYF. The CDR3 bases are TGTGCCAGCAGTTACTCGGCACAGGGGGCTTACGACGAGCAGTACTTC.

The chain employs TRBV19 and TRBJ2-7, with D maybe TRBD2 (5 bases). The CDR3 is 16 residues long. Germline V gene lookup returns CDR1 LNHDA and CDR2 SQIVND (reference sequence). The germline V and J ends were trimmed by 0 bases and 2 bases, with 14 bases remaining between them. CDR3: CASSIDAEESTYEQYF. CDR3 nucleotide sequence: TGTGCCAGTAGTATAGATGCGGAGGAGAGCACCTACGAGCAGTACTTC.

This sequence joins TRBV5-1 and TRBJ2-1; 8 nucleotides match TRBD2. Germline CDR1 and CDR2: SGHRS and YFSETQ. The CDR3 spans 13 residues. With V trimmed by 7 bases and J by 5 bases, 5 bases remained unmatched. The DNA of the CDR3 is TGCGCCAGCGATTATAGCGGGAACAATGAGCAGTTCTTC. Residues: CASDYSGNNEQFF.

The V and J genes are TRBV27 and TRBJ1-1; 9 bases align to TRBD1. The CDR3 extends over 13 amino acids. CDR1 and CDR2 from the germline V gene are MNHEY and SMNVEV (reference sequence). V dropped 3 bases and J dropped 13; count of bases not matched to a gene: 9. CDR3 coding DNA: TGTGCCAGCAGTTTTAGTGGGACAGGGTATGTTTTCTTT. This encodes CASSFSGTGYVFF.

For this clone: This specimen includes other DNA sequences encoding the same CDR3. The chain recombines TRBV28 with TRBJ1-5; D gene unclear. The V and J ends lost 3 bases and 3 bases respectively, with 6 bases between them. The CDR3 spans 13 residues. Germline lookup yields CDR1 MDHEN and CDR2 SYDVKM. CDR3 DNA: TGTGCCAGCAGTTTGTCGGTCAATCAGCCCCAGCATTTT. Translated, it gives CASSLSVNQPQHF.

The V call is TRBV28, the J call TRBJ1-5, with a weak D call TRBD1 (5 bases). V lost 6 bases and J lost 0, with 24 bases in between. CDR3 length equals 19 residues. CDR1 and CDR2 (germline): MDHEN, SYDVKM. The CDR3 DNA reads TGTGCCAGCAGCCCAACCACCAGCGGGGGGTGGTATAGCAATCAGCCCCAGCATTTT. It specifies CASSPTTSGGWYSNQPQHF.

This clone was detected a few times. The rearrangement joins TRBV10-3 to TRBJ2-7; 8 bases match TRBD1. This CDR3 spans 15 amino acids. J gave up 3 bases and V 0 bases, and 4 bases lay outside the gene matches. Germline loops: CDR1 ENHRY, CDR2 SYGVKD. The chain's CDR3 is CAISESRQGNYEQYF. Here the CDR3 DNA reads TGTGCCATCAGTGAGTCACGACAGGGGAACTACGAGCAGTACTTC.

The chain has TRBV28 and TRBJ2-1; maybe TRBD2 (6 bases). V was cut by 7 bases and J by 9 bases, with 16 bases left in between. This CDR3 has 13 amino acids. Germline CDR1 is MDHEN and CDR2 is SYDVKM. The CDR3 nucleotides read TGTGCCAGCACCCCGGAGGGTTGGACTGAGCAGTTCTTC. As protein: CASTPEGWTEQFF.

This chain joins TRBV5-3 and TRBJ2-7; possibly TRBD1 for D (5 bases). TRBV5-3 falls under the ORF class, with uncertain function. This CDR3 has 13 residues. V was pared by 3 bases and J by 3 bases, with 10 bases between. The CDR3 is CARSSKRGYEQYF. Written as DNA, the CDR3 is TGTGCCAGAAGCTCCAAAAGGGGCTACGAGCAGTACTTC.

The CDR3 region is CASRELAGEDEQYF. CDR3 coding DNA: TGTGCCAGCAGGGAACTAGCGGGAGAGGACGAGCAGTACTTC. The chain carries TRBV28 and TRBJ2-7; 11 nucleotides match TRBD2. The CDR3 sequence is 14 residues long. Per the germline V gene, CDR1 is MDHEN and CDR2 is SYDVKM. V trimming: 6 bases; J trimming: 5 bases; junction bases outside the gene matches: 6.

This chain connects TRBV19 to TRBJ1-1; D remains unclear. Trimming removed 7 bases from V and 3 bases from J, with 15 bases in between. Germline CDR1 LNHDA, CDR2 SQIVND (reference sequence). The CDR3 length is 14 residues. The CDR3 is CASNPRGVHTEAFF. The CDR3 nucleotides read TGTGCCAGTAACCCCAGAGGAGTGCACACTGAAGCTTTCTTT. The full variable domain, completed using reference TRBV19 and TRBJ1-1, is DGGITQSPKYLFRKEGQNVTLSCEQNLNHDAMYWYRQDPGQGLRLIYYSQIVNDFQKGDIAEGYSVSREKKESFPLTVTSAQKNPTAFYLCASNPRGVHTEAFFGQGTRLTVV.

The gene calls are TRBV6-5 and TRBJ2-7; D gene unclear. Trimming shortened V by 2 bases and J by 6 bases, and 14 bases separated the two germline ends. CDR1 and CDR2 from the germline V gene are MNHEY and SVGAGI. The CDR3 is 14 residues long. Here the CDR3 DNA reads TGTGCCAGCAGTTACAGGGAAGGGTCCCTCGAGCAGTACTTC. Translated, it gives CASSYREGSLEQYF.

This sequence joins TRBV28 and TRBJ2-7, with no clear D. The CDR3 contains 13 residues. V lost 6 bases, J lost 4 bases, and 13 bases lay in between. Germline lookup yields CDR1 MDHEN and CDR2 SYDVKM. This CDR3 reads CASRGPRPYEQYF. In nucleotides, the CDR3 is TGTGCCAGCAGGGGCCCGCGGCCTTACGAGCAGTACTTC.

The chain has TRBV27 and TRBJ2-6; D assignment may be TRBD1 or TRBD2 (5 bases each). Germline-derived CDR1 and CDR2 are MNHEY and SMNVEV (reference sequence). Trimming stripped 6 bases from V and 2 bases from J, with 8 bases between. The CDR3 is made up of 14 amino acids. CDR3 sequence (DNA): TGTGCCAGCAGGAGGGGCCCTGGGGCCAACGTCCTGACTTTC. This sequence encodes CASRRGPGANVLTF.

This clone was observed a single time. This chain links TRBV30 with TRBJ2-3; either TRBD1 or TRBD2 may fit D (5 bases each). CDR3 length equals 14 residues. V was shortened by 7 bases and J by 6 bases, with 20 bases between the two germline ends. Looked up from germline, CDR1 is GTSNPN and CDR2 is SVGIG (reference sequence). CDR3 loop: CASEGFRDWDTQYF. The CDR3 nucleotides are TGTGCCTCCGAGGGGTTTCGGGATTGGGATACGCAGTATTTT.

The CDR3 DNA reads TGTGCCAGCAGTTTCCCGGGACTAGGGTTTGATGAGCAGTTCTTC. This codes for CASSFPGLGFDEQFF. V usage is TRBV27 and J usage is TRBJ2-1; 8 nucleotides line up with TRBD2. Germline V gives CDR1 MNHEY, CDR2 SMNVEV (reference sequence). The V and J ends lost 3 bases and 8 bases, in that order; junction bases with no gene match: 9. The CDR3 sequence is 15 residues long.

The rearrangement uses TRBV5-1 and TRBJ2-7; 14 bases are shared with TRBD2. Unmatched junction bases numbered 7, after V lost 3 bases and J lost 2 bases. Germline V gene lookup returns CDR1 SGHRS and CDR2 YFSETQ. The CDR3 extends over 17 amino acids. The CDR3 DNA reads TGCGCCAGCAGCTGGGGACTAGCGGGAGTATCCCCCTACGAGCAGTACTTC. As protein: CASSWGLAGVSPYEQYF.

The count of this clone is one. The CDR3 sequence: CASSLAWGSGYEQYF. The CDR3 nucleotides are TGTGCCAGCAGCTTAGCATGGGGGAGTGGGTACGAGCAGTACTTC. The chain links TRBV7-8 to TRBJ2-7, with D perhaps given as TRBD1 or TRBD2 (5 bases each). Deletions cut 0 bases from V and 4 bases from J, with 13 bases between. Germline V lookup: CDR1 SGHVS, CDR2 FQNEAQ. The CDR3 loop spans 15 amino acids.

The chain combines TRBV10-2 with TRBJ2-7, with D maybe TRBD2 (6 bases). Germline loops: CDR1 WSHSY, CDR2 SAAADI. Trimming stripped 8 bases from V and 0 bases from J, with 14 bases between. The CDR3 sequence is 14 residues long. The CDR3 coding sequence is TGCGCCAGCGGACTACAGGTGGGCTCCTACGAGCAGTACTTC. Its translation is CASGLQVGSYEQYF.

Concerning this clone: Other DNA sequences in the same sample also yield this CDR3. The V gene is TRBV2, the J gene TRBJ1-1; D is ambiguous. The CDR3 has 13 amino acids. Deletions cut 1 base from V and 0 bases from J, with 3 bases between. From germline, CDR1 is SNHLY and CDR2 FYNNEI. CDR3 bases: TGTGCCAGCAGTGAAGACATGAACACTGAAGCTTTCTTT. As protein: CASSEDMNTEAFF.